A single sample gave rise to the 23 T cell receptor beta chains below, sequenced in a study of blood T cell repertoires in COVID-19. Profiled with immunoSEQ multiplex PCR; TCRdb holds only in-frame clones, not every one. The sample contains fewer than 300,000 clones, 85% to 90% of which appear only once. Sequenced material: PBMCs or T cells enriched from blood (not recorded which). These receptors all come from a young man who had recovered from COVID-19.

The chain links TRBV7-9 to TRBJ1-1, with D maybe TRBD1 (6 bases). There are 13 residues in the CDR3. Trimming removed 6 bases from V and 5 bases from J, with 13 bases in between. Germline V lookup: CDR1 SEHNR, CDR2 FQNEAQ (reference sequence). The CDR3 DNA is TGTGCCAGCAGACGCCAGGGGTTTACTGAAGCTTTCTTT. Amino acid sequence: CASRRQGFTEAFF.

The chain uses TRBV7-9 and TRBJ1-3, with TRBD1 matching over 9 bases. The junction had 6 bases not matched to a gene; V was cut back by 4 bases and J by 8 bases. Germline-derived CDR1 and CDR2 are SEHNR and FQNEAQ (reference sequence). The CDR3 consists of 14 residues. The CDR3 sequence is CASSSGTGLYTIYF. CDR3 coding DNA: TGTGCCAGCAGCTCCGGGACAGGGCTTTACACCATATATTTT. The whole variable domain, remainder taken from reference TRBV7-9 and TRBJ1-3, is DTGVSQNPRHKITKRGQNVTFRCDPISEHNRLYWYRQTLGQGPEFLTYFQNEAQLEKSRLLSDRFSAERPKGSFSTLEIQRTEQGDSAMYLCASSSGTGLYTIYFGEGSWLTVV.

The chain carries TRBV6-4 and TRBJ1-2; the match to TRBD1 covers 8 bases. This CDR3 region has 17 residues. Germline V CDR1 and CDR2: MRHNA, SNTAGT. V lost 9 bases to trimming and J lost 7 bases; unmatched junction nucleotides: 22. The CDR3 region has the DNA TGTGCCAGAAGAGCATCGATCCCCCCAGGGGGCGGGTGTGGCTACACCTTC. This encodes CARRASIPPGGGCGYTF.

The V and J genes are TRBV7-3 and TRBJ2-2, with a weak D call TRBD2 (6 bases). The CDR3 has 14 residues. Trimming cost V 4 bases and J 7 bases, with 13 bases left between them. The germline CDR1 and CDR2 sequences are SGHTA and FQGTGA. The CDR3 DNA reads as TGTGCCAGCAGCTACACTAGCTTCAACGGGGAGCTGTTTTTT. It codes for CASSYTSFNGELFF. The full variable domain, in which reference TRBV7-3 and TRBJ2-2 provide the parts outside the CDR3, is GAGVSQTPSNKVTEKGKYVELRCDPISGHTALYWYRQSLGQGPEFLIYFQGTGAADDSGLPNDRFFAVRPEGSVSTLKIQRTERGDSAVYLCASSYTSFNGELFFGEGSRLTVL.

The chain recombines TRBV10-2 with TRBJ2-1, with 10 positions matching TRBD2. CDR3 length: 15 amino acids. Germline V CDR1 and CDR2: WSHSY, SAAADI. V lost 6 bases and J lost 6; bases outside the gene matches: 8. CDR3 protein: CASRPLAGRFNEQFF. CDR3 sequence (DNA): TGCGCCAGCAGACCACTAGCGGGGAGATTCAATGAGCAGTTCTTC.

The rearrangement joins TRBV2 to TRBJ1-6; weak D call: TRBD1 (6 bases). The CDR3 covers 16 residues. The V end lost 3 bases, the J end lost 1 base, and 10 bases lay between the germline ends. Germline CDR1 and CDR2: SNHLY and FYNNEI. This CDR3 reads CASSDRGFSYNSPLHF. CDR3 in DNA: TGTGCCAGCAGTGATAGGGGGTTTTCCTATAATTCACCCCTCCACTTT.

The chain is built from TRBV5-1 and TRBJ1-4, with a weak D call TRBD1 (6 bases). The germline V and J ends were trimmed by 0 bases and 5 bases, with 8 bases remaining between them. The CDR3 consists of 14 residues. CDR1 is SGHRS and CDR2 is YFSETQ in the germline V gene. The CDR3 spells CASSLEGHNEKLFF. CDR3 coding DNA: TGCGCCAGCAGCTTGGAGGGACACAATGAAAAACTGTTTTTT.

V is TRBV6-4 and J is TRBJ2-2; TRBD1 matches 12 bases. J was trimmed by 0 bases and V by 5 bases; bases with no gene match: 13. This CDR3 is built from 20 residues. In germline, CDR1 is MRHNA, CDR2 SNTAGT. The CDR3 reads CASSKHYRDRGPANTGELFF. The CDR3 nucleotides are TGTGCCAGCAGTAAACATTACCGGGACAGGGGGCCCGCGAACACCGGGGAGCTGTTTTTT.

This clone was observed once. The rearrangement joins TRBV7-8 to TRBJ2-5, with a possible D match to TRBD2 (6 bases). V was trimmed by 3 bases and J by 5 bases, leaving 10 bases between them. Germline CDR1 is SGHVS and CDR2 is FQNEAQ. The length of the CDR3 is 13 residues. CDR3 region: CASSFRGLETQYF. The CDR3 region has the DNA TGTGCCAGCAGCTTCCGGGGGTTGGAGACCCAGTACTTC. Together with reference TRBV7-8 and TRBJ2-5, the CDR3 gives the full variable domain: GAGVSQSPRYKVAKRGQDVALRCDPISGHVSLFWYQQALGQGPEFLTYFQNEAQLDKSGLPSDRFFAERPEGSVSTLKIQRTQQEDSAVYLCASSFRGLETQYFGPGTRLLVL.

The rearrangement joins TRBV28 to TRBJ1-5, with D possibly matching TRBD1 (5 bases). Trimming took off 6 bases at V and 6 bases at J, with 12 bases between the two ends. The CDR3 is made up of 13 amino acids. Germline CDR1 reads MDHEN; CDR2 reads SYDVKM. CDR3 sequence: CASRGAHGQPQHF. CDR3 bases: TGTGCCAGCAGAGGGGCCCACGGTCAGCCCCAGCATTTT.

The gene calls are TRBV3-1 (or the pseudogene TRBV3-2) and TRBJ2-7; D is undetermined. Germline-derived CDR1 and CDR2 are LGHDT and YNNKEL (reference sequence). V was pared by 0 bases and J by 1 base, with 10 bases between. The CDR3 runs 15 residues. The CDR3 spells CASSQDRLVSYEQYF. The CDR3 region has the DNA TGTGCCAGCAGCCAAGATCGGCTAGTTTCCTACGAGCAGTACTTC.

J is TRBJ2-7 and V is TRBV30; D possibly corresponds to TRBD2 (6 bases). The ends were cut back, 3 bases at V and 3 bases at J, with 12 bases in the middle. This CDR3 is built from 13 residues. Germline CDR1 GTSNPN, CDR2 SVGIG (reference sequence). The CDR3 region is CAWRGRGNYEQYF. CDR3 DNA sequence: TGTGCCTGGAGGGGACGGGGGAACTACGAGCAGTACTTC.

This rearrangement joins TRBV2 to TRBJ2-7; the match to TRBD2 covers 8 bases. The CDR3 covers 15 residues. V trimming: 6 bases; J trimming: 5 bases; junction bases outside the gene matches: 12. Germline V gene sequence: CDR1 SNHLY, CDR2 FYNNEI. CDR3 protein: CASRGGLAISHEQYF. The CDR3, as DNA: TGTGCCAGCAGGGGAGGACTAGCTATCTCTCACGAGCAGTACTTC.

V usage is TRBV29-1 and J usage is TRBJ1-2; D not resolved. CDR1 is SQVTM and CDR2 is ANQGSEA in the germline V gene. The CDR3 consists of 13 residues. V lost 4 bases, J lost 2 bases, and 11 bases lay in between. This CDR3 is CSVVGPGNYGYTF. Written as DNA, the CDR3 is TGCAGCGTTGTTGGACCGGGGAACTATGGCTACACCTTC.

This chain connects TRBV24-1 to TRBJ2-1; a possible D gene is TRBD1 (5 bases). This CDR3 is built from 16 residues. Trimming removed 0 bases at V and 2 bases at J, with 10 bases between. Germline V lookup: CDR1 KGHDR, CDR2 SFDVKD. The CDR3 region has the DNA TGTGCCACCAGTGATTTGGCTCAGGGTCCCTACAATGAGCAGTTCTTC. Residues: CATSDLAQGPYNEQFF.

J is TRBJ2-5 and V is TRBV6-1; TRBD2 matches 8 bases. In germline, CDR1 is MNHNS, CDR2 SASEGT. The trim removed 2 bases at V and 5 bases at J, leaving 16 bases unmatched. CDR3 length: 18 amino acids. DNA for the CDR3: TGTGCCAGCAGTGAAAGCCCTGAGGGAGCGGGAGACTTTGAGACCCAGTACTTC. Amino acids: CASSESPEGAGDFETQYF.

J is TRBJ1-6 and V is TRBV25-1; D remains ambiguous. The CDR3 extends over 14 amino acids. Germline CDR1 MGHDK, CDR2 SYGVNS. Trimming cost V 6 bases and J 10 bases, with 16 bases left between them. CDR3 region: CASSVGGPGSPLHF. The DNA for the CDR3 is TGTGCCAGCAGCGTAGGCGGGCCTGGGTCACCCCTCCACTTT. The full variable domain, rest sourced from reference TRBV25-1 and TRBJ1-6, is EADIYQTPRYLVIGTGKKITLECSQTMGHDKMYWYQQDPGMELHLIHYSYGVNSTEKGDLSSESTVSRIRTEHFPLTLESARPSHTSQYLCASSVGGPGSPLHFGNGTRLTVT.

This chain uses TRBV7-9 with TRBJ2-1, with D perhaps TRBD1 (5 bases). Trimming cost V 5 bases and J 1 base, with 12 bases left between them. The CDR3 length is 15 residues. CDR1 and CDR2 from the germline V gene are SEHNR and FQNEAQ (reference sequence). The CDR3 loop is CASSPQGASYNEQFF. CDR3 bases: TGTGCCAGCAGCCCCCAGGGTGCGTCCTACAATGAGCAGTTCTTC.

The CDR3 bases are TGTGCCAGCAGCTTAGGAGGGACTCCGGTAATCGGGGAGCTGTTTTTT. Translated: CASSLGGTPVIGELFF. This sequence joins TRBV11-2 and TRBJ2-2, with a possible D match to TRBD2 (6 bases). Trimming pared 1 base from V and 7 bases from J, leaving 16 bases between. The CDR3 length is 16 residues. Germline CDR1 is SGHAT and CDR2 is FQNNGV.

In nucleotides, the CDR3 is TGTGCCAGTAGTATAGTGGCGGAGATTGACGAGCAGTACTTC. Encoded protein: CASSIVAEIDEQYF. The chain recombines TRBV19 with TRBJ2-7; D is uncertain. The CDR3 spans 14 residues. The V end lost 1 base, the J end lost 5 bases, and 12 bases lay between the germline ends. The germline CDR1 and CDR2 sequences are LNHDA and SQIVND (reference sequence).

The CDR3: CAIRGTEGQLGANVLTF. The CDR3 region has the DNA TGTGCCATCAGGGGGACAGAGGGCCAACTCGGGGCCAACGTCCTGACTTTC. The chain uses TRBV10-3 and TRBJ2-6; TRBD1 matches 7 bases. CDR1 ENHRY and CDR2 SYGVKD come from the germline V gene. CDR3 length: 17 amino acids. Losses at the gene ends were 6 bases for V and 4 bases for J; bases not matched to a gene: 12.

The V call is TRBV6-4, the J call TRBJ2-3; TRBD2 matches 10 bases. CDR1 is MRHNA, CDR2 SNTAGT, per germline. The ends lost 6 bases at V and 0 bases at J; junction bases unmatched: 3. The CDR3 extends over 15 amino acids. The CDR3 spells CASSLTSGSTDTQYF. In nucleotides, the CDR3 is TGTGCCAGCAGCCTGACTAGCGGGAGCACAGATACGCAGTATTTT.

Here the CDR3 reads CASSPTGATNEKLFF. CDR3 in DNA: TGTGCCAGCAGTCCCACGGGGGCAACTAATGAAAAACTGTTTTTT. The chain joins TRBV6-5 to TRBJ1-4; D possibly corresponds to TRBD1 (5 bases). Trimming pared 5 bases from V and 0 bases from J, leaving 10 bases between. Germline V gene lookup returns CDR1 MNHEY and CDR2 SVGAGI. This CDR3 region has 15 residues.